This T cell receptor (beta chain) was retrieved from a study of identical twins. TCRdb re-analysed the 5' RACE reads in MiXCR, keeping a single row per CDR3 protein. The sample holds 1,800,000 or so distinct CDR3 sequences, roughly 35% seen once. Findings and limits, study-wide: For cord blood, abundant beta clonotypes had fewer insertions, unlike memory repertoires, which showed none.

Comments on this clonotype: Its antigen is still unknown.

Germline V gives CDR1 LGHNA, CDR2 YNFKEQ. Between the trimmed V and J ends, which lost 4 bases and 8 bases, there was a span of 27 bases. The CDR3 totals 18 residues. The clonotype originates from a newborn girl in good health. V usage is TRBV4-2 and J usage is TRBJ2-1, with D perhaps given as TRBD1 or TRBD2 (5 bases each). The specimen was cord blood. The CDR3 protein is CASSPWTGARGFHDEQFF. DNA for the CDR3: TGTGCCAGCAGCCCCTGGACTGGGGCTAGAGGGTTCCATGATGAGCAGTTCTTC.